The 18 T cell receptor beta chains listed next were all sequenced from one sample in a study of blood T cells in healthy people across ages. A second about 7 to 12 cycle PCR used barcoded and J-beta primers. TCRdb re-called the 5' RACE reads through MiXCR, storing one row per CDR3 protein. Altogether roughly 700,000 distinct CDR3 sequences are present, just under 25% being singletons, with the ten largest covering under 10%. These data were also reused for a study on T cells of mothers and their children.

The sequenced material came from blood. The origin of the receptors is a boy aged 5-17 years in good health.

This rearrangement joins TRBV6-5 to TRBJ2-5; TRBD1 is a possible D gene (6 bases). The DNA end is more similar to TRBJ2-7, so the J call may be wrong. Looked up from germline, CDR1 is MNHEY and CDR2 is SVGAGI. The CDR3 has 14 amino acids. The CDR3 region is CASSYRGTRYEQYF. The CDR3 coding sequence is TGTGCCAGCAGTTACCGAGGGACACGATACGAGCAGTACTTC.

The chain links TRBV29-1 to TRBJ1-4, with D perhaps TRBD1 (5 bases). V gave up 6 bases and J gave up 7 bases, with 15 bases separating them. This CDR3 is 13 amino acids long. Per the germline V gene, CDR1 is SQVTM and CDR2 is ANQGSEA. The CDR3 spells CSVEAVRGEKLFF. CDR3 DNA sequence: TGCAGCGTAGAGGCGGTGAGGGGTGAAAAACTGTTTTTT.

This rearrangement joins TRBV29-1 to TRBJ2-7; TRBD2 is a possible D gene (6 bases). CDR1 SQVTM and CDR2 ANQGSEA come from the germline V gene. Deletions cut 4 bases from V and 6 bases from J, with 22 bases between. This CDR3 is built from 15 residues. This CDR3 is CSVAPRLEPGGEQYF. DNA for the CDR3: TGCAGCGTTGCCCCGAGACTAGAACCCGGCGGCGAGCAGTACTTC.

The CDR3: CASRERASYNEQFF. For the CDR3, the DNA is TGTGCCAGCAGGGAGCGCGCCTCCTACAATGAGCAGTTCTTC. This chain links TRBV6-4 with TRBJ2-1; D remains unclear. The CDR3 is 14 amino acids. Germline lookup yields CDR1 MRHNA and CDR2 SNTAGT. Trimming pared 6 bases from V and 0 bases from J, leaving 9 bases between.

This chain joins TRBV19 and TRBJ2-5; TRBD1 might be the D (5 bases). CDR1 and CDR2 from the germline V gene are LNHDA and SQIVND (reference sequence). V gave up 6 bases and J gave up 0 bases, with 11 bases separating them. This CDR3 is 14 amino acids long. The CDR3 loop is CASRDRVDQETQYF. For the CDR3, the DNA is TGTGCCAGTAGAGACAGAGTTGACCAAGAGACCCAGTACTTC.

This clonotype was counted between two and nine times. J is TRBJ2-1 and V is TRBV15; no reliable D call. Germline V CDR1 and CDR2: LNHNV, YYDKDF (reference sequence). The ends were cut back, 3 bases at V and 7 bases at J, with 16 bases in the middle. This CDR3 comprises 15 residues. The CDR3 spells CATSSTVNPANEQFF. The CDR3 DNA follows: TGTGCCACCAGCAGCACCGTCAATCCCGCTAATGAGCAGTTCTTC.

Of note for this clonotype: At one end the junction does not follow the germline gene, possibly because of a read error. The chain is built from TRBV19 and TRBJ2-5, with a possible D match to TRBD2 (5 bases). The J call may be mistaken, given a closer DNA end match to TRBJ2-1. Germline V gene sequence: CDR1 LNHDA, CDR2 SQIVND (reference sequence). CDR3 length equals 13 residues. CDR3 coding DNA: TGTGCCAGTAGTCCCTCTAGCTACGATGAGCAGTTCTTC. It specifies CASSPSSYDEQFF.

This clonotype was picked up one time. CDR3 region: CSVPKGWGNGYTF. The CDR3 coding sequence is TGCAGCGTTCCAAAGGGATGGGGCAATGGCTACACCTTC. This chain links TRBV29-1 with TRBJ1-2; possibly TRBD1 for D (5 bases). The V gene lost 5 bases and the J gene lost 6 bases, with 16 bases spanning the gap. There are 13 residues in the CDR3. Germline assignment: CDR1 SQVTM and CDR2 ANQGSEA.

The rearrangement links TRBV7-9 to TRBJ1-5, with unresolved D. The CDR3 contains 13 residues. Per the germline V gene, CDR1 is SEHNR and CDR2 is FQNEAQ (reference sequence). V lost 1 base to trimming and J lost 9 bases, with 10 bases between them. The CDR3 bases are TGTGCCAGCAGCTTAGGGGCGGGGTCGCCCCAGCATTTT. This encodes CASSLGAGSPQHF.

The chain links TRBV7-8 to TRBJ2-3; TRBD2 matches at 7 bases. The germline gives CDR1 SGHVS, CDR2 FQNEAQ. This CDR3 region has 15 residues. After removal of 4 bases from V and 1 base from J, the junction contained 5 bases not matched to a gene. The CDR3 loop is CASSYLAAGTDTQYF. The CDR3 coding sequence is TGTGCCAGCAGCTATCTAGCGGCAGGCACAGATACGCAGTATTTT. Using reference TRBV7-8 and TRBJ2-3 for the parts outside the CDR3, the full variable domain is GAGVSQSPRYKVAKRGQDVALRCDPISGHVSLFWYQQALGQGPEFLTYFQNEAQLDKSGLPSDRFFAERPEGSVSTLKIQRTQQEDSAVYLCASSYLAAGTDTQYFGPGTRLTVL.

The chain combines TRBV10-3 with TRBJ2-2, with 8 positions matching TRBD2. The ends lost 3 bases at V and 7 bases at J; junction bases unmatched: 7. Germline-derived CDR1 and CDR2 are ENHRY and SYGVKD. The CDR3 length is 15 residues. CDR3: CAISDPGGRIGELFF. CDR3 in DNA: TGTGCCATCAGTGACCCGGGAGGGAGAATCGGGGAGCTGTTTTTT.

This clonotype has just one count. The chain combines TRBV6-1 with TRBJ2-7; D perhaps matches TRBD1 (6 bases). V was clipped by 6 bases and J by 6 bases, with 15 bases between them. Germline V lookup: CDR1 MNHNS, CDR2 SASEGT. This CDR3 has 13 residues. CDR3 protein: CASRVQGVREQYF. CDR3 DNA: TGTGCCAGCAGGGTACAGGGTGTCCGCGAGCAGTACTTC.

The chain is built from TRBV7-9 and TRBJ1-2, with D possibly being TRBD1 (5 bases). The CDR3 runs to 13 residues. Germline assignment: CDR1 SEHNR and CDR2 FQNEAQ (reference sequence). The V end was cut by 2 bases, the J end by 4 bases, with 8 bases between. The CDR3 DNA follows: TGTGCCAGCAGCTTATCGGGGCCCTATGGCTACACCTTC. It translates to CASSLSGPYGYTF.

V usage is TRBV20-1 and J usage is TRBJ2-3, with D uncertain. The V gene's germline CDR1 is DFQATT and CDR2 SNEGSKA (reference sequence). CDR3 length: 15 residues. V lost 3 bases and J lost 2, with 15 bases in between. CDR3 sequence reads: CSASAIEVPTDTQYF. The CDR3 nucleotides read TGCAGTGCTAGTGCAATTGAGGTCCCCACAGATACGCAGTATTTT.

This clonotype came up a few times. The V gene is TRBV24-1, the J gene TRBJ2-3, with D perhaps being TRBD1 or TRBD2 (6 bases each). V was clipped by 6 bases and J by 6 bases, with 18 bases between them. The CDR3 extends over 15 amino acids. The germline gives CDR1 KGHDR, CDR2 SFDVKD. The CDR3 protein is CATSSGAGVWDTQYF. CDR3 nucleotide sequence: TGTGCCACCAGTTCGGGGGCAGGGGTTTGGGATACGCAGTATTTT.

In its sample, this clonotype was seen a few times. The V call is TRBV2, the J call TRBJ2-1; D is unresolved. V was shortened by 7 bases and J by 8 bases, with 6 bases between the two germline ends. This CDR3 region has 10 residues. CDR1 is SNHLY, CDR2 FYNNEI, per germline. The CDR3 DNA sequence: TGTGCCAGCATGAGTCATGAGCAGTTCTTC. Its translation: CASMSHEQFF.

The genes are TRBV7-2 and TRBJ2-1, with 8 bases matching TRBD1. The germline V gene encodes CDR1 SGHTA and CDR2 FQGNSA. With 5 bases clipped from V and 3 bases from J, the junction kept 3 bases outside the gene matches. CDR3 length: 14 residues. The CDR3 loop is CASSQDRDYNEQFF. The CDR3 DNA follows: TGTGCCAGCAGCCAGGACAGGGACTACAATGAGCAGTTCTTC.

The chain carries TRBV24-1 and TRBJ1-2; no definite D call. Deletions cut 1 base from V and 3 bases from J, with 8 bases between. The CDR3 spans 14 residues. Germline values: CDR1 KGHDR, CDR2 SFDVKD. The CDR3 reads CATSDLSQDYGYTF. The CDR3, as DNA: TGTGCCACCAGTGATTTATCGCAGGACTATGGCTACACCTTC.